The T cell receptor (beta chain) under discussion was sequenced for a study of OX40 agonist ivuxolimab in advanced cancers. The overall study: Patients received ivuxolimab, an intravenous treatment, every 2 weeks at 0.01 to 10 mg/kg.

Study findings and constraints: At 0.1 to 3.0 mg/kg and by week 6, clonal expansion occurred in CD4+ and CD8+ blood T cells. Antigen specificity remained undetermined for the expanded peripheral T cells.

For this clone: What it binds is unknown.

V was cut by 4 bases and J by 10 bases, with 17 bases left in between. Germline V CDR1 and CDR2: SGHAT, FQNNGV. The CDR3 consists of 15 residues. Profiled with immunoSEQ multiplex PCR; TCRdb holds only in-frame clones, not every one. The data hold under 85,000 clones, with around 84% observed a single time. Sample: CD4+ or CD8+ T cells sorted from blood, taken in a trial of the OX40 agonist ivuxolimab. The receptor comes from an adult with an advanced solid tumor such as melanoma, head and neck, liver or kidney cancer. The chain carries TRBV11-2 and TRBJ1-6, with a weak D call TRBD1 (6 bases). CDR3 loop: CASSSFLTGGSPLHF. CDR3 nucleotide sequence: TGTGCCAGCAGCTCATTCTTGACAGGAGGATCACCCCTCCACTTT.